The sequence of this T cell receptor (beta chain) was determined in a study of beta chain features in type 1 diabetes. This CDR3 spans 15 amino acids. In germline, CDR1 is SSHAT, CDR2 FNYEAQ (reference sequence). The study, taken as a whole, reports: Cells carrying high TCR expression could end up over-represented when cDNA is sequenced. Moderate but significant shortening of TCRB CDR3s was recorded in all four CD4+ subsets from Type 1 diabetes patients. Researchers caution that PCR might favor shorter templates, equally among patients and controls.

Comment on this clone: Its antigen is not known. An end of the junction does not agree with germline; a read error may underlie this.

The investigators reverse transcribed all of the isolated RNA, so they sequenced expressed TCRB transcripts. Sequencing used immunoSEQ multiplex PCR; TCRdb keeps in-frame clones, though not all of them. The sample holds 500,000 to 850,000 clones, 11% to 15% seen once. This receptor was identified in a man in his late teens or twenties with type 1 diabetes. The sample comprised naive CD4+ T cells from blood. The chain joins TRBV7-7 to TRBJ2-1; 10 nucleotides match TRBD1. The CDR3 DNA is TGTGCTAGCAGCTTGGGGACAGGGGTGGGCAATGAGCAGTTCTTC. Protein: CASSLGTGVGNEQFF.